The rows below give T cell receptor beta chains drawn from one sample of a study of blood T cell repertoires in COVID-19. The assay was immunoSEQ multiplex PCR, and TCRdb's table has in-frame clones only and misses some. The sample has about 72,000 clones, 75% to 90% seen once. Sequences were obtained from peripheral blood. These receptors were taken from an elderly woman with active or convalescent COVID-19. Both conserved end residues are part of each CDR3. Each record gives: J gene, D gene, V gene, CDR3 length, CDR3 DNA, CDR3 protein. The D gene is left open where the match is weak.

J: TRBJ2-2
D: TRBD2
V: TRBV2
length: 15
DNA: TGTGCCAGCACCAGGACTAGCGGGGGGCTTGGGGAGCTGTTTTTT
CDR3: CASTRTSGGLGELFF

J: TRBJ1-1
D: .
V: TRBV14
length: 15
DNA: TGTGCCAGCAGCCTCCAGGACACCCTAATATCTGAAGCTTTCTTT
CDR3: CASSLQDTLISEAFF

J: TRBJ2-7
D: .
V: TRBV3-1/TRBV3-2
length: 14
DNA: TGTGCCAGCAGCCCCATCCCGACAGCATACGAGCAGTACTTC
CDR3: CASSPIPTAYEQYF

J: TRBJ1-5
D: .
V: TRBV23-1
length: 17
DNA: TGCGCCAGCAGTCCCTCCGGGGAGGGCTTGGGCAATCAGCCCCAGCATTTT
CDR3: CASSPSGEGLGNQPQHF

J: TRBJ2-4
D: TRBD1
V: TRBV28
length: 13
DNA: TGTGCCAGCAGTACGACAGGGGGGAACATTCAGTACTTC
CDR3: CASSTTGGNIQYF

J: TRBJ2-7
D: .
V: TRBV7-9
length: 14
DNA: TGTGCCAGCAGCCCACACAGGTATCCCTACGAGCAGTACTTC
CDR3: CASSPHRYPYEQYF

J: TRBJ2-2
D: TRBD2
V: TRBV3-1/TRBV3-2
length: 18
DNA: TGTGCCAGCAGCCGAGGGACTAGCGGGGGAACGAACACCGGGGAGCTGTTTTTT
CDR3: CASSRGTSGGTNTGELFF

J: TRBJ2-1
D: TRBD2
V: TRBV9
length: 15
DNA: TGTGCCAGCAGCGCTAGCGGGGGGATCTACAATGAGCAGTTCTTC
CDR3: CASSASGGIYNEQFF

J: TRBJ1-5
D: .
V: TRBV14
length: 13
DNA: TGTGCCAGCAGCCAGATAGATAATCAGCCCCAGCATTTT
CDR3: CASSQIDNQPQHF

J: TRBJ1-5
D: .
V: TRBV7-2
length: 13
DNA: TGTGCCAGCAGCTTAAATCCTGGCAGCGGGCAGCATTTT
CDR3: CASSLNPGSGQHF